Presented here are 17 T cell receptor beta chains from one specimen sequenced in a study of graft-versus-host responses after intestinal transplantation. Using immunoSEQ multiplex PCR, the repertoire was profiled, and TCRdb retains in-frame clones only, with some absent. This repertoire shows around 100,000 clones, about 88% found once; its top ten account for roughly 0.95%. These receptors are not linked to any known antigen. The specimen was unstimulated CD4+ T cells sorted from spleen or lymph node cells, collected before transplant. Every receptor here comes from a human donor who was the organ donor for an intestinal transplant.

The sample holds a few counts of this clone. This rearrangement joins TRBV7-9 to TRBJ2-1, with 11 nucleotides matching TRBD1. CDR1 and CDR2 from the germline V gene are SEHNR and FQNEAQ (reference sequence). The CDR3 consists of 16 residues. V was pared by 5 bases and J by 6 bases, with 9 bases of the junction left unmatched. CDR3 bases: TGTGCCAGCAGCCCCCATGGGACAGGGGGTTTCAATGAGCAGTTCTTC. Its protein product is CASSPHGTGGFNEQFF.

This sequence joins TRBV4-2 and TRBJ1-2; 7 bases match TRBD1. CDR1 and CDR2 from the germline V gene are LGHNA and YNFKEQ. The CDR3 contains 11 residues. Trimming cost V 5 bases and J 7 bases; bases outside gene matches: 1. CDR3 residues: CASSSGGGYTF. The CDR3, as DNA: TGTGCCAGCAGCTCAGGGGGTGGCTACACCTTC.

The chain uses TRBV10-3 and TRBJ1-2; possible D gene TRBD1, 6 bases. CDR1 is ENHRY, CDR2 SYGVKD, per germline. V was pared by 4 bases and J by 8 bases, with 14 bases between. The CDR3 runs to 13 residues. CDR3 sequence reads: CAISGTGKGGYTF. The CDR3 DNA follows: TGTGCCATCAGTGGAACAGGGAAGGGGGGCTACACCTTC.

The chain couples TRBV10-3 to TRBJ2-3; tentatively, D is TRBD2 (6 bases). V was clipped by 0 bases and J by 9 bases, with 10 bases between them. The CDR3 sequence is 13 residues long. Germline-derived CDR1 and CDR2 are ENHRY and SYGVKD. The CDR3 sequence: CAISESPGETQYF. The CDR3 coding sequence is TGTGCCATCAGTGAGTCCCCGGGGGAGACGCAGTATTTT.

In this sample, this clone turned up a few times. This chain joins TRBV6-5 and TRBJ1-6, with 9 bases aligning to TRBD1. The germline CDR1 and CDR2 sequences are MNHEY and SVGAGI. The CDR3 totals 14 residues. Trimming removed 5 bases from V and 4 bases from J; junction bases left unmatched: 0. The CDR3 region has the DNA TGTGCCAGCAGTGGACAGGGGTATAATTCACCCCTCCACTTT. The encoded protein is CASSGQGYNSPLHF.

The rearrangement joins TRBV5-8 to TRBJ1-2; no reliable D call. Per germline, CDR1 SGHTS and CDR2 YDEGEE. V dropped 4 bases and J dropped 4 bases, with 14 bases sitting between them. The CDR3 is made up of 14 amino acids. As DNA, the CDR3 is TGTGCCAGCAGCCCCCGGTGGCCTAGCTATGGCTACACCTTC. It encodes CASSPRWPSYGYTF.

This chain connects TRBV27 to TRBJ1-1; the D gene is possibly TRBD1 (5 bases). Looked up from germline, CDR1 is MNHEY and CDR2 is SMNVEV (reference sequence). The CDR3 extends over 14 amino acids. Trimming took off 4 bases at V and 0 bases at J, with 9 bases between the two ends. In DNA, the CDR3 is TGTGCCAGCAGTTGGGACCGGGTGAACACTGAAGCTTTCTTT. Its protein is CASSWDRVNTEAFF.

The count of this clone is one. The V and J genes are TRBV7-7 and TRBJ2-7, with D tentatively TRBD1 (6 bases). The CDR3 has 15 residues. Germline CDR1 and CDR2: SSHAT and FNYEAQ (reference sequence). V was cut by 5 bases and J by 3 bases, with 17 bases left in between. The CDR3 loop reads CASSPQGENIYEQYF. The DNA for the CDR3 is TGTGCCAGCAGCCCACAGGGTGAAAATATCTACGAGCAGTACTTC. Supplemented by reference TRBV7-7 and TRBJ2-7, the full variable domain reads GAGVSQSPRYKVTKRGQDVTLRCDPISSHATLYWYQQALGQGPEFLTYFNYEAQPDKSGLPSDRFSAERPEGSISTLTIQRTEQRDSAMYRCASSPQGENIYEQYFGPGTRLTVT.

The chain couples TRBV28 to TRBJ1-4, with 8 bases matching TRBD1. The CDR3 contains 16 residues. The V gene's germline CDR1 is MDHEN and CDR2 SYDVKM. With 2 bases clipped from V and 8 bases from J, the junction kept 10 bases outside the gene matches. The CDR3, as DNA: TGTGCCAGCAGTTTAGCATCGGGACAGGCAAAAGAAAAACTGTTTTTT. It codes for CASSLASGQAKEKLFF.

The chain links TRBV18 to TRBJ2-5, with unresolved D. With the DNA end fitting TRBJ2-7 better, the J assignment may be wrong. Germline V lookup: CDR1 KGHSH, CDR2 LQKENI. The CDR3 length is 13 residues. The CDR3 reads CASSPKSSYEQYF. CDR3 nucleotides: TGTGCCAGCTCACCTAAATCTTCCTACGAGCAGTACTTC.

This clone was counted only a few times. The gene calls are TRBV6-1 and TRBJ1-3; 9 nucleotides line up with TRBD1. Germline V gene data show CDR1 as MNHNS and CDR2 as SASEGT. This CDR3 comprises 14 residues. The V segment lost 6 bases and the J segment 3 bases; nucleotides outside the gene matches: 3. The CDR3 is CASRRTGDGNTIYF. The CDR3 coding sequence is TGTGCCAGCAGAAGGACAGGGGATGGAAACACCATATATTTT.

The chain carries TRBV18 and TRBJ2-7; D gene unclear. Germline values: CDR1 KGHSH, CDR2 LQKENI. CDR3 length: 13 amino acids. Trimming cost V 8 bases and J 3 bases, with 14 bases left between them. The CDR3 reads CASRSLSGYEQYF. The CDR3 DNA reads TGTGCCAGCCGGAGCCTGTCTGGCTACGAGCAGTACTTC.

This chain links TRBV5-1 with TRBJ1-4; no clear D. Germline V lookup: CDR1 SGHRS, CDR2 YFSETQ. V was pared by 4 bases and J by 0 bases, with 19 bases between. The CDR3 length is 18 residues. CDR3 DNA: TGCGCCAGCAGCCGCATGGCGGCCACCCTTGCAACTAATGAAAAACTGTTTTTT. Its protein product is CASSRMAATLATNEKLFF.

The chain employs TRBV5-6 and TRBJ1-2, with 7 bases lining up with TRBD1. V shed 4 bases, J shed 4 bases, and the junction held 10 bases outside the gene matches. Germline V gene sequence: CDR1 SGHDT, CDR2 YYEEEE. This CDR3 is built from 15 residues. The CDR3: CASSGRGQPSYGYTF. The CDR3 DNA is TGTGCCAGCAGCGGCCGGGGACAGCCCTCCTATGGCTACACCTTC.

The gene calls are TRBV7-6 and TRBJ2-7, with D perhaps matching TRBD1 (5 bases). The germline V gene has CDR1 SGHVS and CDR2 FNYEAQ. There are 13 residues in the CDR3. V was cut by 5 bases and J by 0 bases, with 8 bases left in between. CDR3 sequence: CASSPGHSYEQYF. CDR3 in DNA: TGTGCCAGCAGCCCAGGACACTCCTACGAGCAGTACTTC. The variable domain in full, with the rest retrieved from reference TRBV7-6 and TRBJ2-7, is GAGVSQSPRYKVTKRGQDVALRCDPISGHVSLYWYRQALGQGPEFLTYFNYEAQQDKSGLPNDRFSAERPEGSISTLTIQRTEQRDSAMYRCASSPGHSYEQYFGPGTRLTVT.

With regard to this clone: Other DNA sequences in this specimen translate into the identical CDR3. The chain links TRBV5-1 to TRBJ1-1; TRBD1 might be the D (6 bases). Germline loops: CDR1 SGHRS, CDR2 YFSETQ. The CDR3 contains 14 residues. Trimming took 0 bases from V and 1 from J, leaving 7 bases between them. This CDR3 is CASSLEGGNTEAFF. For the CDR3, the DNA is TGCGCCAGCAGCTTGGAGGGGGGGAACACTGAAGCTTTCTTT.

This clone was counted once. V usage is TRBV5-6 and J usage is TRBJ2-5; D is perhaps TRBD2 (7 bases). From germline, CDR1 is SGHDT and CDR2 YYEEEE. V was clipped by 1 base and J by 7 bases, with 20 bases between them. There are 16 residues in the CDR3. CDR3: CASSLSGGGSRGTQYF. CDR3 in DNA: TGTGCCAGCAGCTTGAGTGGGGGGGGCTCGCGGGGGACCCAGTACTTC.